The clone carrying this T cell receptor (beta chain) appeared a few times. This specimen belongs to a study of shared clonotypes between healthy human individuals. Produced via immunoSEQ multiplex PCR; TCRdb's table is partial and in-frame only. The profile covers roughly 330,000 clones, with over 65% appearing a single time and around 10% taken by the ten largest. The V gene's germline CDR1 is SGHRS and CDR2 YFSETQ. V was shortened by 4 bases and J by 5 bases, with 15 bases between the two germline ends. CDR3 length equals 15 residues. The sample consisted of memory CD4+ T cells sorted from blood. Regarding subset: CD45RA-negative fraction. This chain joins TRBV5-1 and TRBJ2-2; either TRBD1 or TRBD2 may supply D (5 bases each). This TCR was sampled from a young man in good health. CDR3 residues: CASSLGVIGTGELFF. The CDR3 DNA sequence: TGCGCCAGCAGCCTGGGGGTTATTGGTACCGGGGAGCTGTTTTTT. The full variable domain, its missing parts supplied by reference TRBV5-1 and TRBJ2-2, is KAGVTQTPRYLIKTRGQQVTLSCSPISGHRSVSWYQQTPGQGLQFLFEYFSETQRNKGNFPGRFSGRQFSNSRSEMNVSTLELGDSALYLCASSLGVIGTGELFFGEGSRLTVL.